The clone carrying this TCR beta chain was observed a single time. The antigen is undetermined. TCRdb keeps only in-frame clones here, not all; method: immunoSEQ multiplex PCR. The sample consists of about 87,000 clones, 85% to 95% of them appearing once. In germline, CDR1 is SGHRS, CDR2 YFSETQ. V lost 0 bases and J lost 5, with 14 bases in between. CDR3 size: 15 residues. This entry is derived from a study of siplizumab effects on memory and regulatory T cells. Study-level results: Suppressive capability of dividing Tregs from siplizumab cultures went unverified. Naive T cells appeared more diverse than memory cells and seemed to be major alloresponse contributors.

This clonotype originated in a human donor in good health. What was sequenced was non-Treg CD4+ T cells sorted from blood. The gene calls are TRBV5-1 and TRBJ1-2; TRBD1 is a possible D gene (5 bases). The CDR3 bases are TGCGCCAGCAGCTTGGAATCAGGGCCTATTTATGGCTACACCTTC. This codes for CASSLESGPIYGYTF.